Listed below are T cell receptor beta chains from one sample, sequenced in a study of cytomegalovirus exposure and HLA in healthy donors. Profiled with immunoSEQ multiplex PCR; TCRdb holds only in-frame clones, not every one. The sample has 100,000 to 150,000 clones. The sequenced sample was PBMCs. These receptors all come from a woman between 35 and 50 years old in good health and CMV-seronegative. The CDR3 runs from the conserved cysteine through the conserved F or W. The D gene is left open where the match is weak.

-	TRBV7-9	TRBJ2-2	CASSLDGNTGELFF	TGTGCCAGCAGCTTAGACGGGAACACCGGGGAGCTGTTTTTT
TRBD1	TRBV5-6	TRBJ2-6	CASSPWTGSGANVLTF	TGTGCCAGCAGCCCATGGACAGGCTCTGGGGCCAACGTCCTGACTTTC
TRBD1	TRBV11-2	TRBJ2-7	CASSLDPDRAGEQYF	TGTGCCAGCAGCTTAGATCCTGACAGGGCAGGGGAGCAGTACTTC
TRBD1	TRBV7-9	TRBJ2-1	CASSQRQGDEQFF	TGTGCCAGCAGCCAGCGACAGGGGGATGAGCAGTTCTTC
TRBD1	TRBV6-5	TRBJ1-2	CASSYSGRGHGGYTF	TGTGCCAGCAGTTACTCCGGCAGGGGGCATGGTGGCTACACCTTC
TRBD2	TRBV28	TRBJ2-2	CASIGSSGGAKTGELFF	TGTGCCAGCATCGGGTCGAGCGGGGGGGCGAAGACCGGGGAGCTGTTTTTT
TRBD1	TRBV10-3	TRBJ1-5	CATAGTGPDQPQHF	TGTGCCACCGCCGGGACAGGGCCAGATCAGCCCCAGCATTTT
-	TRBV5-1	TRBJ1-1	CASSPRAGDTEAFF	TGCGCCAGCAGCCCCCGGGCCGGGGACACTGAAGCTTTCTTT
TRBD2	TRBV7-2	TRBJ2-3	CASSMASGETDTQYF	TGTGCCAGCAGCATGGCTAGCGGGGAGACAGATACGCAGTATTTT
-	TRBV5-1	TRBJ1-1	CASSLGPGHLEAFF	TGCGCCAGCAGCTTGGGTCCGGGACACCTTGAAGCTTTCTTT
-	TRBV12-5	TRBJ1-1	CASGLDYGTTGPSTEAFF	TGTGCTAGTGGTTTGGACTACGGGACAACTGGACCCTCGACTGAAGCTTTCTTT
-	TRBV7-2	TRBJ1-2	CASSSGPGGYTF	TGTGCCAGCAGCTCAGGGCCTGGTGGCTACACCTTC
-	TRBV7-5	TRBJ1-2	CVRSVNRARSYGYTF	TGTGTCAGAAGCGTAAACAGGGCCCGAAGCTATGGCTACACCTTC
-	TRBV23-1	TRBJ1-6	CASDRVRVLNSPLHF	TGCGCCAGTGACCGCGTGAGGGTTCTTAATTCACCCCTCCACTTT